This TCR beta chain was captured in a study of T cell responses to AZD1222 COVID-19 vaccine. Study-level findings and limits: Unmutated regions of variants are reportedly targeted by nearly half of spike-specific TCRs. The study found Spike-specific TCR breadth and depth rose after two AZD1222 doses. Only after the peak T cell response were repertoires sampled.

V shed 1 base and J shed 3 bases, with 6 bases lying between them. The length of the CDR3 is 13 residues. TCRdb keeps only in-frame clones here, not all; method: immunoSEQ multiplex PCR. The sample yields 70,000 to 90,000 clones, 70% to 90% seen once. This clone was observed once. Antigen: not known. This receptor was identified in an adult who received the AZD1222 COVID-19 vaccine. Sequenced material: peripheral blood, taken 28 days after the second AZD1222 dose. This chain links TRBV12-3 or TRBV12-4 with TRBJ1-2; tentatively, D is TRBD1 (5 bases). The chain's CDR3 is CASSLVRDYGYTF. CDR3 nucleotide sequence: TGTGCCAGCAGTTTAGTCAGGGACTATGGCTACACCTTC.